This T cell receptor beta chain was identified in a study of CD8+ T cells in alopecia areata. Whole-study context: It was oral tofacitinib, at 5 to 10 mg twice daily, that treated patients received.

The CDR3 loop spans 13 amino acids. In germline, CDR1 is SGHRS, CDR2 YFSETQ. Trimming pared 5 bases from V and 1 base from J, leaving 9 bases between. Treatment of the sample: oral pan-JAK inhibitor, 5-10 mg twice daily. Study-level findings and limits: Possibly because of HLA-related factors, TCR sharing was less clear across patients than in mice. Many expanded lesional clones remained in scalp and blood on tofacitinib. Scalp clonality and expanded CD8+ clones among the top 100 were significantly decreased by tofacitinib.

Note on this clone: What it binds is not known. The same CDR3 arises from other DNA sequences in this sample as well.

As the sequencing template, cDNA was produced by extracting RNA and reverse transcribing it. Profiled with immunoSEQ multiplex PCR; TCRdb holds only in-frame clones, not every one. The table has roughly 150,000 clones, 54% seen once. This TCR was recovered from a human donor with alopecia areata. Sequences were derived from CD8+ T cells sorted from blood, sampled at week 4, from a patient treated with tofacitinib. The V call is TRBV5-1, the J call TRBJ1-1, with D perhaps matching TRBD1 (5 bases). The CDR3 protein is CASRSGGNTEAFF. The CDR3, as DNA: TGCGCCAGCAGGTCCGGGGGGAACACTGAAGCTTTCTTT.